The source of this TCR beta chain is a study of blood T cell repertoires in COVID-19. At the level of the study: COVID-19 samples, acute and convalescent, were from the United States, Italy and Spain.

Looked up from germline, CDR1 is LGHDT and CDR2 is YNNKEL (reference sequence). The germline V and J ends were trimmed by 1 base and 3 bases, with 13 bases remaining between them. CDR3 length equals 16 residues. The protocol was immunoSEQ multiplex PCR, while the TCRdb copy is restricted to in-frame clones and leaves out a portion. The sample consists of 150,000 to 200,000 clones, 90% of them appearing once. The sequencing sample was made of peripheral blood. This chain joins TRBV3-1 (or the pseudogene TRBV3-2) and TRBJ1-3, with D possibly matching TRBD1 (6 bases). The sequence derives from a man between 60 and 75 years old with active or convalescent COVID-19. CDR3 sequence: CASSQGSGAGGNTIYF. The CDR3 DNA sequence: TGTGCCAGCAGCCAAGGATCAGGGGCAGGTGGAAACACCATATATTTT.